This entry features one T cell receptor (beta chain) sequence. In its sample, this clone was seen once. Its antigen has not been determined. Per-base quality was not reported, and no clone a single base away is much larger than it. The data were obtained in a study of T cell changes during pregnancy in multiple sclerosis (dated by TCRdb to the late 2010s). With respect to the entire study: In women with multiple sclerosis, the researchers looked at how the T cell repertoire shifted as pregnancy progressed.

Library construction relied on the immunoSEQ multiplex PCR assay. TCRdb obtained this table from immuneACCESS and retained in-frame rearrangements with V and J assigned. These tables miss some clones; where compared with another copy, unresolved V genes account for less than half of the shortfall, and the remainder is unexplained. This sample gives 75,000 to 100,000 clones in total; roughly nine tenths of them show up just once. In total, the top ten clones hold just over 0.75% of the sample. Taken from the germline V gene (reference sequence), the CDR1 and CDR2 loops are SGHKS and YYEKEE. Its CDR3 holds 16 amino acids, cysteine through phenylalanine. The DNA shown is the 48-base CDR3, in frame from base 1. V trim: 0 bases; J trim: 0 bases; unmatched bases: 3.

The rearranged chain carries TRBV5-5 and TRBJ1-3, with 7 bases matching TRBD1. This clonotype was obtained from a female donor in good health, enrolled as a control in a pregnancy study. This material consisted of peripheral blood, taken in the second trimester of pregnancy. The bases read TGTGCCAGCAGCTTGGCAGGGACAGCCTCTGGAAACACCATATATTTT. The resulting protein is CASSLAGTASGNTIYF.